This TCR beta chain was sequenced for a study of blood T cell repertoires in COVID-19. Study context: Samples representing acute and convalescent COVID-19 were sourced from the United States, Italy and Spain. PBMCs, B-cell-depleted T cells, or T cells provided the cDNA or gDNA that made up the material.

CDR3 size: 13 residues. The germline gives CDR1 KGHSH, CDR2 LQKENI. Trimming took 6 bases from V and 2 from J, leaving 10 bases between them. Some clones are missing from TCRdb's copy, which holds only in-frame ones; the method was immunoSEQ multiplex PCR. The table has approximately 150,000 clones, around 85% seen once. Sequencing was carried out using peripheral blood. This rearrangement joins TRBV18 to TRBJ1-1, with D maybe TRBD1 (5 bases). The receptor was isolated from a woman of 80 years or more with acute or convalescent COVID-19. The CDR3 DNA is TGTGCCAGCTCGTCAGGGTCTAACACTGAAGCTTTCTTT. Amino acids: CASSSGSNTEAFF.